This T cell receptor (beta chain) was profiled in a study of neoadjuvant anti-PD-1 for oral cavity cancer. The overall study: Patients mostly received three to four biweekly nivolumab doses at 3 mg/kg before surgery.

Most PBMC samples had 480 ng input DNA in six replicates. Generated by immunoSEQ multiplex PCR, the TCRdb table keeps only in-frame clones and is missing some. Of roughly 40,000 clones detected, approximately 80% appear once; the ten largest clones hold around 4.8%. Time point of the sample: after neoadjuvant nivolumab, at surgical resection. The CDR3 has 13 amino acids. The V end was cut by 10 bases, the J end by 0 bases, with 10 bases between. Germline loops: CDR1 MDHEN, CDR2 SYDVKM. The chain couples TRBV28 to TRBJ1-3; no clear D. The source is a person between 40 and 85 years old with oral cavity squamous cell carcinoma. The specimen comprised PBMCs, sampled after nivolumab (anti-PD-1) treatment. The CDR3 nucleotides are TGTGCCATGTCGAATCCCTCTGGAAACACCATATATTTT. Its translation is CAMSNPSGNTIYF.